The 31 T cell receptor beta chains in this list originate from one sample, sequenced in a study of T cell responses to AZD1222 COVID-19 vaccine. Assay: immunoSEQ multiplex PCR; the TCRdb copy retains only in-frame clones and omits some. Seen here are more than 95,000 clones, around nine tenths observed once, and the top ten hold about 17%. The sequencing used peripheral blood, collected on day 0 of AZD1222 vaccination. The receptors derive from an adult in good health.

The rearrangement links TRBV7-2 to TRBJ2-7; no definite D call. The CDR3 spans 14 residues. V gave up 2 bases and J gave up 2 bases, with 10 bases separating them. CDR1 and CDR2 (germline): SGHTA, FQGNSA. The CDR3, as DNA: TGTGCCAGCAGCTTAAATCTGGGCCCCTACGAGCAGTACTTC. It codes for CASSLNLGPYEQYF.

V and J are TRBV7-9 and TRBJ1-3; D not resolved. CDR3 length: 15 amino acids. V was clipped by 5 bases and J by 4 bases, with 15 bases between them. Germline-derived CDR1 and CDR2 are SEHNR and FQNEAQ (reference sequence). The CDR3 loop is CASSRTNPEGNTIYF. The CDR3 DNA reads TGTGCCAGCAGCCGCACTAATCCCGAGGGAAACACCATATATTTT.

The J gene is TRBJ1-2, the V gene TRBV7-2, with 9 bases that match TRBD1. This CDR3 has 15 amino acids. J was trimmed by 8 bases and V by 5 bases; bases with no gene match: 12. In germline, CDR1 is SGHTA, CDR2 FQGNSA. CDR3: CASSQLTGGPWGYTF. CDR3 DNA sequence: TGTGCCAGCAGCCAGCTGACAGGGGGACCATGGGGCTACACCTTC.

J is TRBJ2-7 and V is TRBV5-5, with D perhaps matching TRBD1 or TRBD2 (5 bases each). Trimming removed 3 bases from V and 0 bases from J, with 10 bases in between. Germline CDR1 SGHKS, CDR2 YYEKEE (reference sequence). This CDR3 comprises 14 residues. CDR3 amino acids: CASSSGTASYEQYF. CDR3 nucleotide sequence: TGTGCCAGCAGCTCCGGGACGGCCTCCTACGAGCAGTACTTC.

The V and J genes are TRBV6-5 and TRBJ1-4, with TRBD1 as a possible D gene (6 bases). Between the trimmed V and J ends, which lost 6 bases and 8 bases, there was a span of 19 bases. Germline V gene lookup returns CDR1 MNHEY and CDR2 SVGAGI. The CDR3 spans 15 residues. The chain's CDR3 is CASSLPRGGIEKLFF. DNA of the CDR3: TGTGCCAGCAGCCTTCCCCGTGGGGGCATAGAAAAACTGTTTTTT.

This clone showed up just a few times. The genes are TRBV9 and TRBJ2-5; 7 positions match TRBD1. V lost 1 base to trimming and J lost 5 bases; unmatched junction nucleotides: 8. The CDR3 extends over 15 amino acids. Germline V gene lookup returns CDR1 SGDLS and CDR2 YYNGEE. The CDR3 sequence: CASSVHEGAGETQYF. Written as DNA, the CDR3 is TGTGCCAGCAGCGTACATGAGGGGGCAGGGGAGACCCAGTACTTC.

V gene TRBV7-6 combines with J gene TRBJ2-2, with 9 positions matching TRBD1. The CDR3 has 15 amino acids. Germline loops: CDR1 SGHVS, CDR2 FNYEAQ. J was trimmed by 4 bases and V by 5 bases; bases with no gene match: 5. This chain's CDR3 is CASSDMDRGTGELFF. CDR3 DNA: TGTGCCAGCAGCGATATGGACAGGGGCACCGGGGAGCTGTTTTTT. Full variable domain (remainder filled in from reference TRBV7-6 and TRBJ2-2): GAGVSQSPRYKVTKRGQDVALRCDPISGHVSLYWYRQALGQGPEFLTYFNYEAQQDKSGLPNDRFSAERPEGSISTLTIQRTEQRDSAMYRCASSDMDRGTGELFFGEGSRLTVL.

This clone was seen just once. The rearrangement links TRBV7-3 to TRBJ1-2, with TRBD1 matching 7 bases. The CDR3 covers 14 residues. V lost 4 bases, J lost 4 bases, and 6 bases stayed unmatched. CDR1 SGHTA and CDR2 FQGTGA come from the germline V gene. The CDR3 region has the DNA TGTGCCAGCAGCTATGGGGACAGCCTCTATGGCTACACCTTC. Translation gives CASSYGDSLYGYTF.

The rearrangement uses TRBV10-3 and TRBJ1-2; a weak D match, TRBD1 (6 bases). Germline V gives CDR1 ENHRY, CDR2 SYGVKD. V lost 5 bases, J lost 3 bases, and 22 bases lay in between. The CDR3 has 17 residues. In nucleotides, the CDR3 is TGTGCCATCAGTCCGGGGGGGGCAGGGCGAAAAGACTATGGCTACACCTTC. Translating it yields CAISPGGAGRKDYGYTF.

Concerning this clone itself: The sample carries other DNA sequences with the same CDR3. The V and J genes are TRBV10-3 and TRBJ2-3; D is unclear. This CDR3 is built from 13 residues. The V and J ends lost 6 bases and 2 bases respectively, with 9 bases between them. Germline V gives CDR1 ENHRY, CDR2 SYGVKD. CDR3 loop: CAIRGASTDTQYF. The CDR3 bases are TGTGCCATCAGAGGTGCCTCCACAGATACGCAGTATTTT.

The chain uses TRBV13 and TRBJ1-1, with 7 positions matching TRBD1. The trim removed 10 bases at V and 7 bases at J, leaving 15 bases unmatched. The CDR3 spans 14 residues. Germline CDR1 is PRHDT and CDR2 is FYEKMQ (reference sequence). CDR3 sequence reads: CATAEGAGSVEAFF. The CDR3 DNA is TGTGCCACCGCGGAGGGGGCAGGCTCGGTTGAAGCTTTCTTT.

The V call is TRBV2, the J call TRBJ2-3; 7 positions agree with TRBD2. V was pared by 0 bases and J by 4 bases, with 4 bases of the junction left unmatched. CDR3 length equals 15 residues. The germline gives CDR1 SNHLY, CDR2 FYNNEI. The CDR3 bases are TGTGCCAGCAGTGAAGCCGGGGGGTGGGCAGATACGCAGTATTTT. It translates to CASSEAGGWADTQYF.

V usage is TRBV11-3 and J usage is TRBJ2-1; D might be TRBD1 (5 bases). Deletions cut 0 bases from V and 15 bases from J, with 12 bases between. The CDR3 is 12 residues long. CDR1 is SGHNT, CDR2 YENEEA, per germline. The CDR3 sequence is CASSLELGQMFF. CDR3 bases: TGTGCCAGCAGCTTAGAATTGGGGCAGATGTTCTTC.

The chain couples TRBV5-1 to TRBJ1-4; weak D call: TRBD1 (6 bases). The ends were cut back, 4 bases at V and 8 bases at J, with 27 bases in the middle. Germline CDR1 and CDR2: SGHRS and YFSETQ. This CDR3 region has 18 residues. CDR3 loop: CASSPRGGLGEVSEKLFF. The CDR3 DNA reads TGCGCCAGCAGCCCGCGAGGGGGTCTCGGGGAGGTGTCGGAAAAACTGTTTTTT.

CDR3 residues: CAISTTGLQETQYF. For the CDR3, the DNA is TGTGCCATCAGTACGACCGGCCTACAAGAGACCCAGTACTTC. The chain couples TRBV10-3 to TRBJ2-5, with D uncertain. Germline V CDR1 and CDR2: ENHRY, SYGVKD. With 5 bases removed from V and 2 bases from J, the gap between germline ends came to 12 bases. This CDR3 is built from 14 residues.

The gene calls are TRBV19 and TRBJ1-2; D is perhaps TRBD1 (6 bases). The CDR3 extends over 14 amino acids. V gave up 4 bases and J gave up 4 bases, with 13 bases separating them. Germline CDR1 is LNHDA and CDR2 is SQIVND (reference sequence). The CDR3 region is CASSTRQEAYGYTF. The CDR3 DNA reads as TGTGCCAGTAGTACCCGACAGGAGGCCTATGGCTACACCTTC.

The chain joins TRBV9 to TRBJ2-7; possibly TRBD1 or TRBD2 for D (5 bases each). This CDR3 has 12 residues. The germline CDR1 and CDR2 sequences are SGDLS and YYNGEE. Trimming removed 7 bases at V and 1 base at J, with 9 bases between. The chain's CDR3 is CASGGLSYEQYF. The CDR3 DNA sequence: TGTGCCAGCGGGGGATTGTCCTACGAGCAGTACTTC.

A few counts support this clone. The CDR3 DNA reads as TGTGCCAGCAGTACGACAGGGTCGGAAGCTTTCTTT. This codes for CASSTTGSEAFF. The chain couples TRBV6-5 to TRBJ1-1, with TRBD1 matching 7 bases. Germline assignment: CDR1 MNHEY and CDR2 SVGAGI. This CDR3 has 12 amino acids. V lost 5 bases to trimming and J lost 8 bases; unmatched junction nucleotides: 5.

The chain has TRBV6-5 and TRBJ1-6, with D unresolved. V lost 7 bases to trimming and J lost 8 bases, with 12 bases between them. CDR1 and CDR2 (germline): MNHEY, SVGAGI. The CDR3 is 13 residues long. The CDR3 DNA reads TGTGCCAGCACCGTTGGCGGTGATTCACCCCTCCACTTT. Translating it yields CASTVGGDSPLHF.

The chain recombines TRBV7-9 with TRBJ1-4; D is undetermined. From germline, CDR1 is SEHNR and CDR2 FQNEAQ (reference sequence). V shed 1 base and J shed 7 bases, with 7 bases lying between them. The CDR3 runs to 13 residues. DNA of the CDR3: TGTGCCAGCAGCTTAGGACGCGGTGAAAAACTGTTTTTT. Its translation is CASSLGRGEKLFF.

This rearrangement joins TRBV5-6 to TRBJ1-1; possibly TRBD1 for D (6 bases). Deletions cut 4 bases from V and 4 bases from J, with 17 bases between. Germline CDR1 is SGHDT and CDR2 is YYEEEE. This CDR3 comprises 15 residues. The CDR3 region has the DNA TGTGCCAGCAGCGCCTGGACAGTCGGGGGCACTGAAGCTTTCTTT. Protein product: CASSAWTVGGTEAFF.

This chain uses TRBV6-6 with TRBJ2-3; TRBD2 is a possible D gene (6 bases). Trimming removed 6 bases from V and 4 bases from J, with 11 bases in between. The CDR3 runs to 13 residues. The germline CDR1 and CDR2 sequences are MNHNY and SVGAGI (reference sequence). Here the CDR3 reads CASSPPGADTQYF. The CDR3 bases are TGTGCCAGCAGCCCCCCGGGGGCAGATACGCAGTATTTT.

J is TRBJ2-5 and V is TRBV29-1, with D perhaps TRBD2 (7 bases). CDR1 SQVTM and CDR2 ANQGSEA come from the germline V gene. The CDR3 extends over 12 amino acids. CDR3 residues: CNIWGGFETQYF. CDR3 DNA sequence: TGCAACATCTGGGGGGGCTTTGAGACCCAGTACTTC.

The V gene is TRBV21-1, the J gene TRBJ2-3; the table's D call of TRBD1 was not tested on the DNA. TRBV21-1 is described as a pseudogene. This CDR3 has 15 residues. The CDR3 sequence is CASSKGTGSTDTQYF. CDR3 coding DNA: TGTGCCAGCAGCAAAGGGACAGGGAGCACAGATACGCAGTATTTT.

The chain carries TRBV19 and TRBJ2-7, with 7 bases matching TRBD2. Germline V gene lookup returns CDR1 LNHDA and CDR2 SQIVND (reference sequence). The J segment lost 5 bases and the V segment lost 3 bases, leaving 10 bases of the junction unmatched. CDR3 length equals 15 residues. The CDR3 DNA reads as TGTGCCAGTAGTATGACACCGTCAAGCGGGAACGAGCAGTACTTC. Protein: CASSMTPSSGNEQYF.

The rearrangement uses TRBV19 and TRBJ2-2, with 9 bases lining up with TRBD1. The length of the CDR3 is 15 residues. V lost 5 bases, J lost 4 bases, and 5 bases stayed unmatched. Germline loops: CDR1 LNHDA, CDR2 SQIVND (reference sequence). CDR3 loop: CASSPGTGRTGELFF. Written as DNA, the CDR3 is TGTGCCAGTAGTCCAGGGACAGGGCGCACCGGGGAGCTGTTTTTT.

The CDR3 DNA is TGTGCCAGCAGCCAAGATTCCGCGGGGGTCTACGAGCAGTACTTC. It yields the protein CASSQDSAGVYEQYF. The rearrangement uses TRBV3-1 (or the pseudogene TRBV3-2) and TRBJ2-7, with TRBD2 matching over 7 bases. Germline V gene data show CDR1 as LGHDT and CDR2 as YNNKEL (reference sequence). Trimming removed 0 bases from V and 3 bases from J; junction bases left unmatched: 5. The CDR3 sequence is 15 residues long.

CDR3 residues: CASSPLDREDEQYF. The CDR3 DNA is TGTGCCAGCAGCCCACTCGACAGGGAGGACGAGCAGTACTTC. The chain combines TRBV11-2 with TRBJ2-7; tentative D call: TRBD1 (7 bases). Germline V gene sequence: CDR1 SGHAT, CDR2 FQNNGV. Trimming stripped 5 bases from V and 5 bases from J, with 16 bases between. The CDR3 is made up of 14 amino acids.

V is TRBV4-1 and J is TRBJ1-1; D not certain. This CDR3 has 13 amino acids. Germline lookup yields CDR1 MGHRA and CDR2 YSYEKL. The V and J ends lost 0 bases and 2 bases respectively, with 4 bases between them. CDR3 loop: CASSQETNTEAFF. In DNA, the CDR3 is TGCGCCAGCAGCCAAGAGACAAACACTGAAGCTTTCTTT.

V and J are TRBV5-1 and TRBJ1-1, with D possibly TRBD1 on 6 matching bases. This CDR3 is 12 amino acids long. V lost 4 bases to trimming and J lost 11 bases, with 15 bases between them. Germline V gene sequence: CDR1 SGHRS, CDR2 YFSETQ. The CDR3 region is CASSAPQGGAFF. The CDR3 bases are TGCGCCAGCAGCGCACCCCAAGGGGGGGCTTTCTTT.

The V and J genes are TRBV3-1 (or the pseudogene TRBV3-2) and TRBJ1-4; no reliable D call. Trimming took off 4 bases at V and 3 bases at J, with 9 bases between the two ends. The CDR3 loop spans 14 amino acids. The germline V gene encodes CDR1 LGHDT and CDR2 YNNKEL (reference sequence). The chain's CDR3 is CASSRGRANEKLFF. In DNA form, the CDR3 reads TGTGCCAGCAGCCGCGGGCGGGCTAATGAAAAACTGTTTTTT.